The 14 T cell receptor beta chains listed next were all sequenced from one sample in a study of T cells in localized non-small cell lung cancer (dated by TCRdb to about 2020). Library preparation was by the immunoSEQ multiplex PCR assay. Drawn from immuneACCESS, this table holds only the in-frame rearrangements with V and J called that TCRdb kept. Clones are partly lost; checked studies trace under half to an unresolved V gene and leave the rest unexplained. The sample data list approximately 1,200 clones, and more than 12% of these were observed just once. 28% of the sample comes from the top ten. The sequences come from normal lung tissue next to the tumor, collected before any cancer treatment. These receptors were obtained from a male donor aged 60 or over with stage I lung adenocarcinoma.

By frequency in the sample, this clone is medium-sized. The V call is TRBV11-3, the J call TRBJ2-4, with no clear D. CDR3 length: 15 amino acids. Trimming removed 2 bases from V and 3 bases from J, with 11 bases in between. Germline lookup yields CDR1 SGHNT and CDR2 YENEEA. CDR3 sequence reads: CASSLKGKGKNIQYF. As DNA, the CDR3 is TGTGCCAGCAGCTTAAAAGGGAAGGGCAAAAACATTCAGTACTTC.

The rearrangement links TRBV28 to TRBJ1-5; no firm D call. The CDR3 runs to 12 residues. Germline V gene lookup returns CDR1 MDHEN and CDR2 SYDVKM. V was clipped by 5 bases and J by 4 bases, with 6 bases between them. CDR3 DNA: TGTGCCAGCAGTATCCTAAATCAGCCCCAGCATTTT. This sequence encodes CASSILNQPQHF.

The chain uses TRBV6-8 and TRBJ1-4; unclear D gene. The ends were cut back, 2 bases at V and 0 bases at J, with 7 bases in the middle. Germline V CDR1 and CDR2: MNHGY, SAAAGT. The CDR3 is 15 amino acids. CDR3 nucleotides: TGTGCCAGCAGTTACGGAGACCCAACTAATGAAAAACTGTTTTTT. Protein product: CASSYGDPTNEKLFF.

The J gene is TRBJ2-7, the V gene TRBV6-8, with D perhaps matching TRBD1 or TRBD2 (6 bases each). CDR1 and CDR2 (germline): MNHGY, SAAAGT. CDR3 length: 14 residues. V lost 2 bases, J lost 5 bases, and 13 bases lay in between. The CDR3 DNA reads TGTGCCAGCAGTTACGGTGTGGAGGGGGACGAGCAGTACTTC. This codes for CASSYGVEGDEQYF.

The chain employs TRBV6-8 and TRBJ2-6; no definite D call. Trimming took off 4 bases at V and 0 bases at J, with 10 bases between the two ends. Germline values: CDR1 MNHGY, CDR2 SAAAGT. This CDR3 has 16 amino acids. CDR3 region: CASSSHGYSGANVLTF. The CDR3 region has the DNA TGTGCCAGCAGTTCCCATGGATACTCTGGGGCCAACGTCCTGACTTTC.

The genes are TRBV25-1 and TRBJ2-7; 11 bases are a match to TRBD1. The J segment lost 4 bases and the V segment lost 3 bases, leaving 2 bases of the junction unmatched. The CDR3 is 14 amino acids. CDR1 and CDR2 (germline): MGHDK, SYGVNS. DNA of the CDR3: TGTGCCAGCAGTGACAGGGACAGGGGGTACGAGCAGTACTTC. Its translation: CASSDRDRGYEQYF.

In its sample, this clone ranks as medium-sized. This chain links TRBV10-3 with TRBJ2-7; D might be TRBD2 (6 bases). The CDR3 runs 17 residues. Trimming stripped 2 bases from V and 0 bases from J, with 17 bases between. Germline V CDR1 and CDR2: ENHRY, SYGVKD. CDR3 residues: CAISEPAGTESSYEQYF. Here the CDR3 DNA reads TGTGCCATCAGTGAGCCAGCGGGCACGGAGAGCTCCTACGAGCAGTACTTC.

This clone showed up just a few times. The chain has TRBV6-8 and TRBJ1-6; 7 nucleotides align to TRBD1. With 8 bases clipped from V and 5 bases from J, the junction kept 0 bases outside the gene matches. CDR3 length: 12 residues. CDR1 is MNHGY, CDR2 SAAAGT, per germline. As DNA, the CDR3 is TGTGCCAGCGACAGGGATAATTCACCCCTCCACTTT. Amino acid sequence: CASDRDNSPLHF.

This chain joins TRBV7-1 and TRBJ1-5; D is possibly TRBD1 (5 bases). TRBV7-1 is filed as an ORF, its function uncertain. This CDR3 contains 14 residues. V lost 3 bases to trimming and J lost 4 bases, with 10 bases between them. CDR3 protein: CASSSGLSNQPQHF. The CDR3 DNA reads TGTGCCAGCAGCTCGGGACTTAGTAATCAGCCCCAGCATTTT.

Here the CDR3 reads CASSITSRRFTDTQYF. CDR3 coding DNA: TGTGCCAGTAGTATAACTAGCCGTAGATTCACAGATACGCAGTATTTT. J is TRBJ2-3 and V is TRBV19, with D possibly matching TRBD2 (6 bases). Germline CDR1 LNHDA, CDR2 SQIVND (reference sequence). The V end was cut by 2 bases, the J end by 2 bases, with 14 bases between. This CDR3 contains 16 residues.

This clone was detected a few times. This chain links TRBV28 with TRBJ2-5; 10 bases align to TRBD2. J gave up 5 bases and V 5 bases, and 14 bases lay outside the gene matches. CDR1 and CDR2 (germline): MDHEN, SYDVKM. The CDR3 is made up of 17 amino acids. Written as DNA, the CDR3 is TGTGCCAGCAGTCCACCTCCTAGCGGGGGCACCCACGAGACCCAGTACTTC. Residues: CASSPPPSGGTHETQYF.

In this sample, this clone turned up a few times. The chain is built from TRBV14 and TRBJ2-7, with D possibly TRBD2 on 6 matching bases. CDR3 size: 13 residues. The germline V gene has CDR1 SGHDN and CDR2 FVKESK. Trimming cost V 7 bases and J 1 base, with 11 bases left between them. Here the CDR3 reads CASTFGGSYEQYF. In DNA, the CDR3 is TGTGCCAGCACCTTCGGAGGGTCCTACGAGCAGTACTTC.

V is TRBV6-8 and J is TRBJ2-7; 10 positions match TRBD1. This CDR3 is built from 14 residues. The germline CDR1 and CDR2 sequences are MNHGY and SAAAGT. The ends lost 4 bases at V and 8 bases at J; junction bases unmatched: 8. The CDR3 here is CASSSSGQGYQQYF. CDR3 DNA sequence: TGTGCCAGCAGTTCCTCGGGACAGGGGTATCAGCAGTACTTC.

The V gene is TRBV11-3, the J gene TRBJ2-1, with 9 nucleotides matching TRBD2. The CDR3 loop spans 17 amino acids. In germline, CDR1 is SGHNT, CDR2 YENEEA. The junction had 14 bases not matched to a gene; V was cut back by 3 bases and J by 8 bases. This CDR3 reads CASSFSSGTSNSHEQFF. CDR3 DNA: TGTGCCAGCAGCTTCTCGTCCGGGACTAGCAATAGCCATGAGCAGTTCTTC.